These T cell receptor beta chains were read from a single sample in a study of blood T cells in healthy people across ages. MiXCR, applied by TCRdb to the 5' RACE reads, yields one record per CDR3 protein. The table includes under 2 million distinct CDR3 sequences, 30% to 40% detected once. Sequenced input: blood. The receptors here all came from a woman aged 25 to 39 in good health. CDR3s include the opening cysteine and the closing phenylalanine or tryptophan. The D gene is left open where the match is weak. Clone size is stated in some rows and not others, as once, few, many or a class when expanded.

D: -; length: 14; V: TRBV19; size: -; J: TRBJ2-1; CDR3: CASSTDSAYNEQFF; DNA: TGTGCCAGTAGTACGGACAGTGCCTACAATGAGCAGTTCTTC
D: TRBD1; length: 15; V: TRBV5-1; size: many; J: TRBJ2-5; CDR3: CASSTGDRVTETQYF; DNA: TGCGCCAGCAGCACTGGGGACAGGGTTACAGAGACCCAGTACTTC
D: TRBD2; length: 17; V: TRBV7-6; size: once; J: TRBJ2-5; CDR3: CASSHILAGGPQETQYF; DNA: TGTGCCAGCAGCCATATACTAGCGGGAGGGCCCCAAGAGACCCAGTACTTC
D: -; length: 16; V: TRBV25-1; size: many; J: TRBJ2-6; CDR3: CASSEYARGGANVLTF; DNA: TGTGCCAGCAGTGAATACGCCAGGGGAGGGGCCAACGTCCTGACTTTC
D: -; length: 13; V: TRBV6-4; size: -; J: TRBJ1-2; CDR3: CASSEWRDYGYTF; DNA: TGTGCCAGCAGTGAATGGCGAGACTATGGCTACACCTTC
D: -; length: 15; V: TRBV15; size: few; J: TRBJ2-7; CDR3: CATSREGTGAYEQYF; DNA: TGTGCCACCAGCAGAGAGGGCACAGGAGCCTACGAGCAGTACTTC
D: -; length: 20; V: TRBV27; size: -; J: TRBJ2-4; CDR3: CAGSSLTDGPPLDTKNIQYF; DNA: TGTGCCGGCAGTTCGCTAACAGACGGGCCACCCCTAGACACCAAAAACATTCAGTACTTC
D: TRBD1; length: 17; V: TRBV7-9; size: -; J: TRBJ1-4; CDR3: CASSPGLGRGFQEKLFF; DNA: TGTGCCAGCAGCCCTGGCCTGGGCAGGGGGTTTCAGGAAAAACTGTTTTTT
D: -; length: 15; V: TRBV12-3/TRBV12-4; size: many; J: TRBJ2-7; CDR3: CASSLVSGPSYEQYF; DNA: TGTGCCAGCAGTTTGGTCTCAGGGCCGTCCTACGAGCAGTACTTC
D: -; length: 12; V: TRBV5-6; size: many; J: TRBJ2-3; CDR3: CASSYRRDTQYF; DNA: TGTGCCAGCAGTTACCGAAGGGATACGCAGTATTTT
D: -; length: 13; V: TRBV12-3/TRBV12-4; size: -; J: TRBJ2-7; CDR3: CTSSFLGTYEQYF; DNA: TGTACCAGCAGTTTTCTCGGGACCTACGAGCAGTACTTC
D: -; length: 13; V: TRBV7-6; size: once; J: TRBJ1-1; CDR3: CASSPNYNTEAFF; DNA: TGTGCCAGCAGCCCCAACTATAACACTGAAGCTTTCTTT
D: -; length: 15; V: TRBV6-6; size: -; J: TRBJ2-5; CDR3: CASSYGNARQETQYF; DNA: TGTGCCAGCAGTTACGGTAACGCCCGCCAAGAGACCCAGTACTTC
D: TRBD1; length: 14; V: TRBV7-9; size: many; J: TRBJ1-5; CDR3: CASSEGTANQPQHF; DNA: TGTGCCAGCAGCGAGGGGACAGCGAATCAGCCCCAGCATTTT
D: -; length: 14; V: TRBV30; size: few; J: TRBJ2-7; CDR3: CAWRRDLNSYEQYF; DNA: TGTGCCTGGAGGAGAGACTTAAACTCCTACGAGCAGTACTTC
D: -; length: 15; V: TRBV3-1; size: -; J: TRBJ2-7; CDR3: CASSPNWGAVYEQYF; DNA: TGTGCCAGCAGCCCCAACTGGGGGGCCGTTTACGAGCAGTACTTC
D: -; length: 14; V: TRBV28; size: -; J: TRBJ1-2; CDR3: CASSFEGAIAGYTF; DNA: TGTGCCAGCAGTTTCGAAGGGGCCATCGCTGGCTACACCTTC
D: -; length: 17; V: TRBV5-1; size: few; J: TRBJ2-6; CDR3: CASSLLLILSGANVLTF; DNA: TGCGCCAGCAGCTTGCTTCTGATACTCTCTGGGGCCAACGTCCTGACTTTC
D: -; length: 18; V: TRBV3-1; size: few; J: TRBJ2-6; CDR3: CASSRSGTARSGANVLTF; DNA: TGTGCCAGCAGCCGAAGTGGGACTGCCCGGTCTGGGGCCAACGTCCTGACTTTC
D: -; length: 14; V: TRBV14; size: -; J: TRBJ2-7; CDR3: CASSQESGRTKQYF; DNA: TGTGCCAGCAGCCAAGAATCCGGGCGCACGAAACAGTACTTC
D: TRBD2; length: 17; V: TRBV28; size: -; J: TRBJ2-7; CDR3: CASSLLTGTSRSYEQYF; DNA: TGTGCCAGCAGTTTATTGACCGGGACTAGTAGATCCTACGAGCAGTACTTC
D: -; length: 14; V: TRBV7-9; size: many; J: TRBJ2-7; CDR3: CASSPGSLSYEQYF; DNA: TGTGCCAGCAGCCCCGGGTCACTTTCCTACGAGCAGTACTTC
D: -; length: 15; V: TRBV18; size: many; J: TRBJ2-3; CDR3: CASSPPGGNTDTQYF; DNA: TGTGCCAGCTCACCACCCGGGGGCAACACAGATACGCAGTATTTT
D: -; length: 15; V: TRBV19; size: few; J: TRBJ1-1; CDR3: CASTGRAQGLTEAFF; DNA: TGTGCCAGTACCGGCCGAGCGCAGGGTTTGACTGAAGCTTTCTTT
D: TRBD1; length: 15; V: TRBV6-2/TRBV6-3; size: few; J: TRBJ1-4; CDR3: CASSYLGTANEKLFF; DNA: TGTGCCAGCAGTTACCTCGGGACAGCTAATGAAAAACTGTTTTTT
D: TRBD2; length: 13; V: TRBV6-2/TRBV6-3; size: -; J: TRBJ2-1; CDR3: CASGLAAHNEQFF; DNA: TGTGCCAGCGGACTAGCGGCCCACAATGAGCAGTTCTTC
D: -; length: 14; V: TRBV7-2; size: many; J: TRBJ1-1; CDR3: CASSFAEAGTEAFF; DNA: TGTGCCAGCAGCTTTGCAGAGGCGGGAACTGAAGCTTTCTTT
D: TRBD2; length: 18; V: TRBV9; size: few; J: TRBJ2-2; CDR3: CASSVAGSGGLNTGELFF; DNA: TGTGCCAGCAGCGTAGCTGGTAGCGGGGGCCTGAACACCGGGGAGCTGTTTTTT
D: TRBD2; length: 15; V: TRBV7-2; size: -; J: TRBJ2-1; CDR3: CASSLSGRAWNEQFF; DNA: TGTGCCAGCAGCCTTAGCGGGAGGGCCTGGAATGAGCAGTTCTTC
D: -; length: 13; V: TRBV3-1; size: few; J: TRBJ1-2; CDR3: CASSQFVSGGYTF; DNA: TGTGCCAGCAGCCAATTCGTTTCGGGCGGCTACACCTTC
D: -; length: 14; V: TRBV5-1; size: few; J: TRBJ2-7; CDR3: CASSLDQPTTKQYF; DNA: TGCGCCAGCAGCTTGGACCAGCCCACTACGAAGCAGTACTTC
D: TRBD1; length: 15; V: TRBV9; size: few; J: TRBJ2-3; CDR3: CASSFGQGTTDTQYF; DNA: TGTGCCAGCAGCTTCGGACAGGGTACTACAGATACGCAGTATTTT
D: -; length: 13; V: TRBV11-2; size: few; J: TRBJ1-2; CDR3: CASSLDMVYGYTF; DNA: TGTGCCAGCAGCTTAGATATGGTCTATGGCTACACCTTC